This section outlines one T cell receptor (beta chain) sequence together with its context. Its antigen is not known. Trimming stripped 5 bases from V and 1 base from J, with 5 bases between. Per germline, CDR1 SNHLY and CDR2 FYNNEI. The CDR3 sequence is 12 residues long. This entry comes from a study of T cell responses to AZD1222 COVID-19 vaccine. Here immunoSEQ multiplex PCR was the method, and the copy in TCRdb shows in-frame clones only, minus some. The sample consists of approximately 70,000 clones, about 85% of them appearing once. Overall study findings and caveats: Scientists sampled the repertoires only once the peak T cell response had passed. Spike-specific TCRs gained breadth and depth after people received two AZD1222 doses. Among AZD1222 vaccinees, only 5 to 7 were seropositive at baseline. Donors skewed white British and female; clonal diversity was possibly underestimated.

Source: peripheral blood, taken on day 0 of AZD1222 vaccination. The clonotype was recovered from an adult in good health. The V gene is TRBV2, the J gene TRBJ1-2; D is unclear. The CDR3 loop reads CASSSDNYGYTF. The CDR3 coding sequence is TGTGCCAGCAGTTCCGATAACTATGGCTACACCTTC.